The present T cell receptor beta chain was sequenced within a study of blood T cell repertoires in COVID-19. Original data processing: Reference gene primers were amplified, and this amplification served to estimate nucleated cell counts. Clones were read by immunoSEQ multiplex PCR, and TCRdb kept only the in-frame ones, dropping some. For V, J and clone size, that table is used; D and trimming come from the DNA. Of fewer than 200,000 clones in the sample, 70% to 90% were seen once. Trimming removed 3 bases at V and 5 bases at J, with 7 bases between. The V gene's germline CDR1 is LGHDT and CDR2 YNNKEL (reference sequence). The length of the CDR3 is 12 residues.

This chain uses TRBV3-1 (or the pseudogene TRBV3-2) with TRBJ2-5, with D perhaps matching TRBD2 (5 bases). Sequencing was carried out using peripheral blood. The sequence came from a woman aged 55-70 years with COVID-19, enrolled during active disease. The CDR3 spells CASSQGEETQYF. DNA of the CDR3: TGTGCCAGCAGCCAGGGAGAGGAGACCCAGTACTTC.